A selection of T cell receptor beta chains follows, all from one sample in a study of T cell responses to AZD1222 COVID-19 vaccine. Measured with immunoSEQ multiplex PCR; TCRdb has only the in-frame clones, and not every one. Found here are about 86,000 clones, about 78% of them singletons; the top ten hold approximately 21%. Here the sequenced sample was peripheral blood, taken on day 0 of AZD1222 vaccination. The source of these receptors is an adult in good health. The CDR3 runs from the conserved cysteine through the conserved F or W. A D gene is named only where the DNA matches it firmly. Clone size is shown for a subset of rows, as once, few, many or a class of expanded clone.

abundance	v_gene	d_gene	j_gene	CDR3nt	CDR3aa
few	TRBV7-6	TRBD1	TRBJ2-7	TGTGCCAGCAGGGGACAGGGATCCTACGAGCAGTACTTC	CASRGQGSYEQYF
once	TRBV18	.	TRBJ2-5	TGTGCCAGCTCACGGGGGAACCAAGAGACCCAGTACTTC	CASSRGNQETQYF
.	TRBV11-2	TRBD1	TRBJ1-2	TGTGCCAGCAGCTCGGGACAGGGTGCAGGGGGCTACACCTTC	CASSSGQGAGGYTF
.	TRBV7-2	.	TRBJ2-1	TGTGCCAGCAGCTCCCGGTACCTGGGGTGGAGCTCCTACAATGAGCAGTTCTTC	CASSSRYLGWSSYNEQFF
.	TRBV12-3/TRBV12-4	.	TRBJ2-1	TGTGCCAGCAGTTTAGGGTACAATGAGCAGTTCTTC	CASSLGYNEQFF
.	TRBV27	.	TRBJ2-2	TGTGCCAGCAGTTTTAGGGGAGACACCGGGGAGCTGTTTTTT	CASSFRGDTGELFF
.	TRBV5-1	.	TRBJ2-4	TGCGCCAGCAGCTTGGGGACAGTTCCAAACATTCAGTACTTC	CASSLGTVPNIQYF
.	TRBV24-1	TRBD1	TRBJ2-5	TGTGCCACCAGTGATGGGACAGGCGGAGAGACCCAGTACTTC	CATSDGTGGETQYF
.	TRBV7-2	.	TRBJ1-3	TGTGCCAGCAGCTTAGATTCAGGGAACAGAAACACCATATATTTT	CASSLDSGNRNTIYF
.	TRBV28	TRBD2	TRBJ2-7	TGTGCCAGCAGTCCCGGGACTAGCGGCTCCTACGAGCAGTACTTC	CASSPGTSGSYEQYF
.	TRBV10-1	TRBD1	TRBJ2-7	TGCGCCAGCAGCTCGGGACAGACCTACGAGCAGTACTTC	CASSSGQTYEQYF
.	TRBV4-3	.	TRBJ1-1	TGCGCCAGCAGCCTCAAACGGGGTCACACTGAAGCTTTCTTT	CASSLKRGHTEAFF
.	TRBV3-1/TRBV3-2	.	TRBJ1-4	TGTGCCAGCAGCCCCCGGGGTCTCTACGAAAAACTGTTTTTT	CASSPRGLYEKLFF
.	TRBV2	.	TRBJ1-1	TGTGCCAGCAGTGTACAGGCCCACACTGAAGCTTTCTTT	CASSVQAHTEAFF
.	TRBV7-8	.	TRBJ1-6	TGTGCCAGCAGCTTAGCAGGCCAGTTGGGCGATTCACCCCTCCACTTT	CASSLAGQLGDSPLHF
.	TRBV11-2	.	TRBJ2-1	TGTGCCAGCAGCCTGAGGGTTGAGCAGTTCTTC	CASSLRVEQFF
.	TRBV2	.	TRBJ2-2	TGTGCCAGCAGTCCGGACGGACATGTCGGGGAGCTGTTTTTT	CASSPDGHVGELFF
.	TRBV6-4	.	TRBJ2-3	TGTGCCAGCAGACTTAGCGAGTACACAGATACGCAGTATTTT	CASRLSEYTDTQYF
.	TRBV28	TRBD1	TRBJ2-6	TGTGCCAGCAGTTCCGGACAGGGTCGACGTGGGGCCAACGTCCTGACTTTC	CASSSGQGRRGANVLTF
.	TRBV7-9	TRBD1	TRBJ2-2	TGTGCCAGCAGCTCTGACAGGGGGTCTGCCGGGGAGCTGTTTTTT	CASSSDRGSAGELFF
once	TRBV4-1	.	TRBJ2-7	TGCGCCAGCAGCCAAGAATCCGGACCCTACGAGCAGTACTTC	CASSQESGPYEQYF
few	TRBV19	TRBD1	TRBJ1-5	TGTGCCAGTAGTCAAGGGACAGCTAATAGCAATCAGCCCCAGCATTTT	CASSQGTANSNQPQHF
.	TRBV29-1	TRBD1	TRBJ1-2	TGCAGCGTCAAGACAGGGGGGCATGGCTACACCTTC	CSVKTGGHGYTF
.	TRBV7-2	.	TRBJ1-1	TGTGCAACCGGGGCGAATATCGACACTGAAGCTTTCTTT	CATGANIDTEAFF
once	TRBV7-9	.	TRBJ2-6	TGTGCCAGCAGTTCAACTAGTCGGAGCTCTGGGGCCAACGTCCTGACTTTC	CASSSTSRSSGANVLTF
.	TRBV24-1	.	TRBJ1-2	TGTGCCACCAGTGGCACCTATGGCTACACCTTC	CATSGTYGYTF